One sample yielded the 7 T cell receptor beta chains listed below, sequenced in a study of identical twins. MiXCR, applied by TCRdb to the 5' RACE reads, yields one record per CDR3 protein. The top ten clones hold roughly 3% of a sample with a few hundred thousand distinct CDR3 sequences, approximately 9.6% of them seen once. These data were also reused for a study on yellow fever vaccine responses in identical twins.

The sequencing sample was made of PBMCs. These receptors originate from a woman between 18 and 29 years old in good health.

The gene calls are TRBV5-1 and TRBJ2-6; D perhaps matches TRBD1 (5 bases). The CDR3 is 15 amino acids. V lost 2 bases and J 5 bases, leaving 11 bases between the germline ends. Germline CDR1 reads SGHRS; CDR2 reads YFSETQ. The CDR3 region is CASSLGADRANVLTF. CDR3 nucleotides: TGCGCCAGCAGCTTAGGGGCAGACAGGGCCAACGTCCTGACTTTC.

The chain recombines TRBV29-1 with TRBJ2-1; 9 bases are shared with TRBD2. Germline loops: CDR1 SQVTM, CDR2 ANQGSEA. This CDR3 comprises 16 residues. V lost 2 bases, J lost 7 bases, and 12 bases stayed unmatched. The CDR3 sequence is CSVELAGESIRNEQFF. In DNA, the CDR3 is TGCAGCGTTGAATTAGCGGGAGAATCGATTAGGAATGAGCAGTTCTTC.

This clonotype was counted at least ten times. The chain is built from TRBV20-1 and TRBJ2-3; D is perhaps TRBD1 (6 bases). CDR1 and CDR2 (germline): DFQATT, SNEGSKA (reference sequence). Between the trimmed V and J ends, which lost 4 bases and 3 bases, there was a span of 11 bases. The CDR3 spans 13 residues. As DNA, the CDR3 is TGCAGTGCTATCACACAGGGTACAGATACGCAGTATTTT. As protein: CSAITQGTDTQYF.

The J gene is TRBJ2-7, the V gene TRBV6-2 or TRBV6-3; 11 bases are shared with TRBD2. This CDR3 is 16 amino acids long. Germline values: CDR1 MNHEY, CDR2 SVGEGT. The J segment lost 6 bases and the V segment lost 8 bases, leaving 15 bases of the junction unmatched. The CDR3 region is CASGSGRLAGWGEQYF. As DNA, the CDR3 is TGTGCCAGCGGTAGTGGAAGACTAGCGGGATGGGGCGAGCAGTACTTC.

The chain combines TRBV14 with TRBJ2-1, with a possible D match to TRBD2 (6 bases). Germline CDR1 reads SGHDN; CDR2 reads FVKESK. The ends were cut back, 1 base at V and 0 bases at J, with 19 bases in the middle. The CDR3 length is 19 residues. CDR3 region: CASSQAPWDFRSSYNEQFF. CDR3 coding DNA: TGTGCCAGCAGCCAAGCGCCCTGGGACTTCCGGAGCTCCTACAATGAGCAGTTCTTC.

This clonotype was seen more than once but under ten times. V and J are TRBV5-1 and TRBJ2-3; D possibly corresponds to TRBD1 (6 bases). There are 14 residues in the CDR3. Germline V gives CDR1 SGHRS, CDR2 YFSETQ. Trimming shortened V by 5 bases and J by 1 base, and 11 bases separated the two germline ends. The CDR3 sequence: CASRVEGGTDTQYF. In DNA form, the CDR3 reads TGCGCCAGCAGGGTAGAGGGGGGCACAGATACGCAGTATTTT.

CDR3 loop: CSVGGFDQPQHF. CDR3 DNA sequence: TGCAGCGTTGGGGGTTTTGATCAGCCCCAGCATTTT. This rearrangement joins TRBV29-1 to TRBJ1-5, with D uncertain. From germline, CDR1 is SQVTM and CDR2 ANQGSEA. The CDR3 sequence is 12 residues long. V lost 4 bases and J 5 bases, leaving 9 bases between the germline ends. Complete variable domain (other parts from reference TRBV29-1 and TRBJ1-5): SAVISQKPSRDICQRGTSLTIQCQVDSQVTMMFWYRQQPGQSLTLIATANQGSEATYESGFVIDKFPISRPNLTFSTLTVSNMSPEDSSIYLCSVGGFDQPQHFGDGTRLSIL.